These T cell receptor beta chains were read from a single sample in a study of blood T cells in healthy people across ages. MiXCR, run by TCRdb on the 5' RACE reads, gives a single entry per CDR3 protein. The sample has more than 800,000 distinct CDR3 sequences; around 30% are singletons. The sequenced sample was blood. The receptor set was obtained from an elderly woman in good health. The CDR3 runs from the conserved cysteine through the conserved F or W. Expanded clones are given a class, and other clones once, few, many or no size at all.

v_gene,j_gene,abundance,CDR3aa
TRBV11-3,TRBJ2-5,.,CASSHEAGWQETQYF
TRBV12-3/TRBV12-4,TRBJ1-5,.,CASSLGGRYSNQPQHF
TRBV3-1,TRBJ2-3,many,CASSQTDTDTQYF
TRBV7-2,TRBJ1-2,many,CASSLAGTGGIANYGYTF
TRBV2,TRBJ2-7,many,CASKRTSGGENYEQYF
TRBV12-3/TRBV12-4,TRBJ1-2,many,CASSLAQGSNYGYTF
TRBV20-1,TRBJ1-1,.,CSAERRTGGSAAFF
TRBV27,TRBJ2-2,few,CASSQGRNTGELFF
TRBV6-2/TRBV6-3,TRBJ2-4,many,CASSYGAKNIQYF
TRBV10-3,TRBJ2-5,many,CAIRGGLQETQYF
TRBV7-2,TRBJ2-2,.,CASSLLGAYTGELFF
TRBV7-7,TRBJ2-3,many,CASSPSGTGLTDTQYF
TRBV20-1,TRBJ1-5,many,CSAMTVLDSNQPQHF
TRBV7-9,TRBJ2-5,few,CASSADRGIETQYF
TRBV24-1,TRBJ2-3,many,CATSDTGLARQYF
TRBV3-1,TRBJ1-4,.,CASSQGEGANEKLFF
TRBV20-1,TRBJ2-1,few,CSARPDNEQFF
TRBV6-5,TRBJ2-3,many,CASSYFGQGTTTDTQYF
TRBV5-6,TRBJ1-2,few,CASSLGQVDYGYTF
TRBV12-3/TRBV12-4,TRBJ2-3,.,CASRPTADMQYF
TRBV29-1,TRBJ2-7,many,CSVSSGGASGEQYF
TRBV20-1,TRBJ2-5,many,CSARTGEQYF
TRBV6-2/TRBV6-3,TRBJ2-5,many,CATASALKRPQYF
TRBV7-9,TRBJ2-5,many,CASSTLGTGRETQYF
TRBV5-1,TRBJ1-1,.,CASSPRSGQGNTEAFF
TRBV5-6,TRBJ1-3,.,CASSWLTTGNTIYF
TRBV3-1,TRBJ2-5,many,CASSFERGGETQYF
TRBV10-3,TRBJ1-4,.,CAISDTGGEKLFF
TRBV20-1,TRBJ2-2,few,CSATPGTGSSRGTTGELFF
TRBV7-2,TRBJ2-7,many,CASSLGQTGTYEQYF
TRBV11-2,TRBJ2-5,many,CASTPQETQYF
TRBV6-2/TRBV6-3,TRBJ2-3,few,CASSYTNHRGRDTDTQYF
TRBV6-5,TRBJ1-6,.,CASRPAGRGNSPLHF
TRBV15,TRBJ2-1,many,CATSSIYEQFF
TRBV7-2,TRBJ1-4,.,CASSQRPGAPDEKLFF
TRBV7-2,TRBJ2-3,many,CASSLGGDRRDTQYF
TRBV20-1,TRBJ2-5,many,CSARTGAGETQYF
TRBV15,TRBJ1-1,few,CATSRLQGNAFF
TRBV11-2,TRBJ2-1,.,CASSLAGLDDEQFF
TRBV6-1,TRBJ2-5,.,CASRDKGSNEQYF
TRBV5-4,TRBJ2-2,few,CASSLAVRLAENTGELFF
TRBV5-6,TRBJ2-2,.,CASARRVDTGELFF
TRBV6-6,TRBJ1-1,.,CASSYDGLNTEAFF
TRBV12-3/TRBV12-4,TRBJ2-1,many,CASSLPPRNYEQFF
TRBV5-5,TRBJ1-3,once,CASSLALNVPGSSIYF
TRBV5-1,TRBJ2-3,few,CASSLGGRDTDTQYF
TRBV15,TRBJ2-5,many,CATSRGELGNQETQYF
TRBV7-2,TRBJ1-4,many,CASSFLLREKLFF